This T cell receptor beta chain was captured by sequencing in a study of blood T cell repertoires in COVID-19. Study-wide background: The samples span acute and convalescent COVID-19 from the United States, Italy and Spain. The cDNA or gDNA used as material had been derived from T cells, B-cell-depleted T cells, or PBMCs.

In the original analysis: Quantification of nucleated cells was approximated via reference gene primer amplification. The assay was immunoSEQ multiplex PCR, and TCRdb's table has in-frame clones only and misses some. V and J calls plus clone size are reproduced from that table; the DNA served to infer D and trimming. The sample has 65,000 or so clones; roughly 90% are singletons. The receptor was derived from a human donor with acute or convalescent COVID-19. The donor label of this sample is uncertain. The specimen sequenced was peripheral blood.

CDR3 sequence: CASSLGGGRAYEQYF. The CDR3, as DNA: TGCGCCAGCAGCTTGGGGGGCGGGAGGGCCTACGAGCAGTACTTC. The chain links TRBV5-1 to TRBJ2-7; 9 positions match TRBD2. The length of the CDR3 is 15 residues. Germline V gene data show CDR1 as SGHRS and CDR2 as YFSETQ. V shed 0 bases, J shed 2 bases, and the junction held 3 bases outside the gene matches.